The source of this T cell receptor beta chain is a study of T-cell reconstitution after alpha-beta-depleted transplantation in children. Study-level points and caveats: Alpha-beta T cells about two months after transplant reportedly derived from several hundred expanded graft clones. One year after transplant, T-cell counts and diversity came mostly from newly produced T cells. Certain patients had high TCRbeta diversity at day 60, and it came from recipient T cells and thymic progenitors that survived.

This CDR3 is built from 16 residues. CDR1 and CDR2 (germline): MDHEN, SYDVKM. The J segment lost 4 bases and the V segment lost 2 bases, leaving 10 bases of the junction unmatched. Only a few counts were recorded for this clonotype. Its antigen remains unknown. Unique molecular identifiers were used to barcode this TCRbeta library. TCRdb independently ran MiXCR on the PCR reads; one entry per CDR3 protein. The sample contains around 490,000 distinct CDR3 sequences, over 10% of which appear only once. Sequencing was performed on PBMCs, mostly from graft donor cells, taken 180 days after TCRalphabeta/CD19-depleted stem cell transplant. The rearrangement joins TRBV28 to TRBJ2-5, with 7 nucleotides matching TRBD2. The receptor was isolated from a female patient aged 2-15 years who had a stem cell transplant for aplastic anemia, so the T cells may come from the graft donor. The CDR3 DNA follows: TGTGCCAGCAGTTTAGCCTCCGGGACTACACGAGAGACCCAGTACTTC. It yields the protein CASSLASGTTRETQYF.